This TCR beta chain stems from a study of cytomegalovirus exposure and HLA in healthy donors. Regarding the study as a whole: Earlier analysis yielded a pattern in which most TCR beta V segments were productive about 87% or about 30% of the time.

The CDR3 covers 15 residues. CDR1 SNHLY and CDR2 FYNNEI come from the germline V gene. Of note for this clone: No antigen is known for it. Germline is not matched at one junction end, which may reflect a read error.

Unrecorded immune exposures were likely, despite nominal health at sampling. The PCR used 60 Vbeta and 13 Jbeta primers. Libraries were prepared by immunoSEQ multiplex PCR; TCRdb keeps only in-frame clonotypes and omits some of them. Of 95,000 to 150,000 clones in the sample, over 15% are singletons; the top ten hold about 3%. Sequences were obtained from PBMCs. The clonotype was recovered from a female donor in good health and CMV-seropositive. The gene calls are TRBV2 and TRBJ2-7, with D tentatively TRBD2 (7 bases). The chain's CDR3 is CASSEGRGAGYGQYF. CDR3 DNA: TGTGCCAGCAGTGAAGGTCGGGGGGCGGGTTACGGGCAGTACTTC.